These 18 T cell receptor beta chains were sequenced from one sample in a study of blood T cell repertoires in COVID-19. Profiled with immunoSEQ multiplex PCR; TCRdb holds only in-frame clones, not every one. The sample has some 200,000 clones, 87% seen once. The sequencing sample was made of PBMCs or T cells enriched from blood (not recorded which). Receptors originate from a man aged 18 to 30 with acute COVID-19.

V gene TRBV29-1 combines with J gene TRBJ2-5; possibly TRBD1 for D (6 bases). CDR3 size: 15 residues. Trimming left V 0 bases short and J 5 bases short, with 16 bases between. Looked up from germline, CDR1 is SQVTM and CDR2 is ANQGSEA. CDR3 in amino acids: CSVEDPEGVGETQYF. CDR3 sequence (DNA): TGCAGCGTTGAAGACCCCGAGGGGGTGGGGGAGACCCAGTACTTC.

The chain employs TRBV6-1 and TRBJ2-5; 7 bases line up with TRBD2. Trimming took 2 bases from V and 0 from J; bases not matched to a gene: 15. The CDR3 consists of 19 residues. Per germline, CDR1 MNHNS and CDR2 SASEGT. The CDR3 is CASSESYGSGSSYQETQYF. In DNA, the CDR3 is TGTGCCAGCAGTGAATCTTATGGTAGCGGGTCCTCGTACCAAGAGACCCAGTACTTC.

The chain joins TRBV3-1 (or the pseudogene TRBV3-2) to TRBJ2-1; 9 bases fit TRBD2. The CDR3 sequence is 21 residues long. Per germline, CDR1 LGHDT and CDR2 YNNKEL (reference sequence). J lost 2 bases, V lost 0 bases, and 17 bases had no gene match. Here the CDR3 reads CASSQDRLRASGKKPYNEQFF. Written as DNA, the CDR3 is TGTGCCAGCAGCCAAGATCGTCTAAGGGCTAGCGGGAAGAAACCCTACAATGAGCAGTTCTTC.

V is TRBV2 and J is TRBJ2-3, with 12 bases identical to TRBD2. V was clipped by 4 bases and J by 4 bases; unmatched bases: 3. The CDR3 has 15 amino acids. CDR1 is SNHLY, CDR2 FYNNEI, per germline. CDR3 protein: CASSGLAGVSDTQYF. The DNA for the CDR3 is TGTGCCAGCAGTGGACTAGCGGGAGTCTCAGATACGCAGTATTTT. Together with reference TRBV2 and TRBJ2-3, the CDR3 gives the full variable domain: EPEVTQTPSHQVTQMGQEVILRCVPISNHLYFYWYRQILGQKVEFLVSFYNNEISEKSEIFDDQFSVERPDGSNFTLKIRSTKLEDSAMYFCASSGLAGVSDTQYFGPGTRLTVL.

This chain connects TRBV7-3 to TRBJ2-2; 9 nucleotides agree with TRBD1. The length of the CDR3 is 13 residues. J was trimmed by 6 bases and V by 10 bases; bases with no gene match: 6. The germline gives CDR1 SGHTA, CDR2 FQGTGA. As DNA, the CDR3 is TGTGCCACCGGGACAGGGCATTCCGGGGAGCTGTTTTTT. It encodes CATGTGHSGELFF.

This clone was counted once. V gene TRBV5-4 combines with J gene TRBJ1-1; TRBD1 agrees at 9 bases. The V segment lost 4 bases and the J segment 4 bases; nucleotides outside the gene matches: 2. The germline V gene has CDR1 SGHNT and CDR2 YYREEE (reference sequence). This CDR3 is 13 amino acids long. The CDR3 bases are TGTGCCAGCAGCCAACAGGGGGCCACTGAAGCTTTCTTT. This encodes CASSQQGATEAFF. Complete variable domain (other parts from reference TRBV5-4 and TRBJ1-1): ETGVTQSPTHLIKTRGQQVTLRCSSQSGHNTVSWYQQALGQGPQFIFQYYREEENGRGNFPPRFSGLQFPNYSSELNVNALELDDSALYLCASSQQGATEAFFGQGTRLTVV.

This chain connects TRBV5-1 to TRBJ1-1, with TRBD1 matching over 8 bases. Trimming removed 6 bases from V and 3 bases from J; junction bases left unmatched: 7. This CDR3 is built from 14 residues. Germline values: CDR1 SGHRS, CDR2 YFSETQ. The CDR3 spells CASTPTGDHTEAFF. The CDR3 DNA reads TGCGCCAGCACGCCGACAGGGGATCACACTGAAGCTTTCTTT.

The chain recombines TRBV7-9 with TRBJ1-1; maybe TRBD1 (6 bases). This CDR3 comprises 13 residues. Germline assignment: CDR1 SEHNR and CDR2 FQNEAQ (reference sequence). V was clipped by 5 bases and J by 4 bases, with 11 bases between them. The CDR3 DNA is TGTGCCAGCAGCGGACAGTCGGGCACTGAAGCTTTCTTT. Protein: CASSGQSGTEAFF.

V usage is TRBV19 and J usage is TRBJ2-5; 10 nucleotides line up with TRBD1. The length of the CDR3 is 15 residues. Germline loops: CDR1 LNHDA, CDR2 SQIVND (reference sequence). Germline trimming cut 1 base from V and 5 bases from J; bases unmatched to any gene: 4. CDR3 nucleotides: TGTGCCAGTAGTATAGGACCGGGACAGGGGGAGACCCAGTACTTC. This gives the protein CASSIGPGQGETQYF.

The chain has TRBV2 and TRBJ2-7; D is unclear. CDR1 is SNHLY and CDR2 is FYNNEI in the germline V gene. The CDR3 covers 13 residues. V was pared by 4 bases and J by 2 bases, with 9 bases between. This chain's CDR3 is CASSVLQPYEQYF. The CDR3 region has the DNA TGTGCCAGCAGTGTCCTACAGCCCTACGAGCAGTACTTC.

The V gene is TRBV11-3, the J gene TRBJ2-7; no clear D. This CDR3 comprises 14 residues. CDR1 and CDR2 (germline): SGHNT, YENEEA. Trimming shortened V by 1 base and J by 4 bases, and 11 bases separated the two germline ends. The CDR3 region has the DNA TGTGCCAGCAGCTTAGCGCAGGTGCGATACGAGCAGTACTTC. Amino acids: CASSLAQVRYEQYF. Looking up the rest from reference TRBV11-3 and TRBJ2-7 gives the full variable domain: EAGVVQSPRYKIIEKKQPVAFWCNPISGHNTLYWYLQNLGQGPELLIRYENEEAVDDSQLPKDRFSAERLKGVDSTLKIQPAELGDSAVYLCASSLAQVRYEQYFGPGTRLTVT.

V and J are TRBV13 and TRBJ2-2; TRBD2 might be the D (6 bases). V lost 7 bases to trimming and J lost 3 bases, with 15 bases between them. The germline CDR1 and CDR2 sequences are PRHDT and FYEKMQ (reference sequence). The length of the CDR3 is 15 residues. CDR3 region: CASTNWGDHTGELFF. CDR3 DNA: TGTGCCAGCACCAACTGGGGGGACCACACCGGGGAGCTGTTTTTT.

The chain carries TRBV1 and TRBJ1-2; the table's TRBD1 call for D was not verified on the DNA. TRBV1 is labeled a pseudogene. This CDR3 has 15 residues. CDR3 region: CTSSPSLGQGDGYTF. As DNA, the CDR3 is TGCACCAGCAGCCCATCGTTGGGACAGGGGGATGGCTACACCTTC.

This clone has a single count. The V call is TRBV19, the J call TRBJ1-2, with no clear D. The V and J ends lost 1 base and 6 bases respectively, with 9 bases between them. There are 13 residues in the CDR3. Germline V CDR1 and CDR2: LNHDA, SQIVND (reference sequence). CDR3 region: CASSIGGEDGYTF. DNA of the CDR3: TGTGCCAGTAGTATAGGCGGGGAGGATGGCTACACCTTC.

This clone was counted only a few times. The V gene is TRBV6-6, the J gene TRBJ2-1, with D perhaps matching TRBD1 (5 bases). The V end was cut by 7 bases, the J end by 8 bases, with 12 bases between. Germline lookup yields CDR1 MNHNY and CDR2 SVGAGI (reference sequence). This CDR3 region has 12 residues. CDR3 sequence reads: CASNSGFDEQFF. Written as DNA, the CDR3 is TGTGCCAGCAATTCAGGGTTCGATGAGCAGTTCTTC.

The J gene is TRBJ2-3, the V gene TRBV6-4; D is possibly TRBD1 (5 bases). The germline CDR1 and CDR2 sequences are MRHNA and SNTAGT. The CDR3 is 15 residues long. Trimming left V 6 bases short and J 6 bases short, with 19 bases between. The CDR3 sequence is CASSESRGGKDTQYF. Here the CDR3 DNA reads TGTGCCAGCAGCGAGAGTAGGGGCGGAAAGGATACGCAGTATTTT.

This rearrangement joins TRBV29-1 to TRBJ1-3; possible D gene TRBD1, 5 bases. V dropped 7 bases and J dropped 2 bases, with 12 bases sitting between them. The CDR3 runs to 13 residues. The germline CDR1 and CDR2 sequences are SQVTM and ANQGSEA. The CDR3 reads CSARDSPGNTIYF. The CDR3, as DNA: TGCAGCGCACGGGACTCCCCTGGAAACACCATATATTTT. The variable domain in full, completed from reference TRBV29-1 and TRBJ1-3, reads SAVISQKPSRDICQRGTSLTIQCQVDSQVTMMFWYRQQPGQSLTLIATANQGSEATYESGFVIDKFPISRPNLTFSTLTVSNMSPEDSSIYLCSARDSPGNTIYFGEGSWLTVV.

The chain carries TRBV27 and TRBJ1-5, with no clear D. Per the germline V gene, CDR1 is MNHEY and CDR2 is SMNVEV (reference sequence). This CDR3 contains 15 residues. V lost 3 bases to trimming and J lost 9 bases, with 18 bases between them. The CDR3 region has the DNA TGTGCCAGCAGTTTTGTCGGGATCCCCCCTCGGCCCCAGCATTTT. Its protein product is CASSFVGIPPRPQHF.